This T cell receptor (beta chain) was sequenced in a study of T cells in Graves' hyperthyroidism and ophthalmopathy. At least ten counts were recorded for this clonotype. Amplification targeted TCR beta CDR3 regions from RNA transcripts. TCR CDR3 underwent first-round RT-PCR with the HTBI primer set. TCRdb re-derived calls from the multiplex PCR reads in MiXCR, one entry per CDR3 protein. Altogether approximately 620,000 distinct CDR3 sequences are present, approximately 13% being singletons, with the ten largest covering 5% to 7%. Deletions cut 0 bases from V and 5 bases from J, with 14 bases between. Germline CDR1 is LNHDA and CDR2 is SQIVND (reference sequence). The CDR3 is 16 residues long.

The TCR originated in a woman under 40 with Graves' hyperthyroidism that later progressed to Graves' ophthalmopathy. V is TRBV19 and J is TRBJ1-5; a possible D gene is TRBD1 (5 bases). The sample taken for sequencing was blood. Here the CDR3 DNA reads TGTGCCAGTAGTATAGATCATAGGGACCATTATCAGCCCCAGCATTTT. Its translation: CASSIDHRDHYQPQHF. Based on the CDR3 plus reference TRBV19 and TRBJ1-5, the full variable domain is DGGITQSPKYLFRKEGQNVTLSCEQNLNHDAMYWYRQDPGQGLRLIYYSQIVNDFQKGDIAEGYSVSREKKESFPLTVTSAQKNPTAFYLCASSIDHRDHYQPQHFGDGTRLSIL.